One and the same sample provided the 6 T cell receptor beta chains below, sequenced in a study of T cell clonality in common variable immunodeficiency. The table came from immunoSEQ multiplex PCR; TCRdb's copy has only in-frame clones and leaves some out. The sample presents fewer than 13,000 clones, none singletons. Their antigens are not known. Overall study findings and caveats: Common variable immunodeficiency TCR beta sequences reportedly had fewer deletions and N-nucleotide insertions.

The sample was peripheral blood mononuclear cells. These receptors were obtained from a human donor with common variable immunodeficiency.

The CDR3 is CSVTQDSYEQYF. CDR3 DNA, as far as it was read: TGCAGTGTGACCCAGGACTCCTACGAG. The chain couples TRBV20-1 to TRBJ2-7; D gene unclear. Sequencing ends 3 residues short of the CDR3 end; the germline J gene provides the rest. The CDR3 is made up of 12 amino acids. Trimming shortened V by 7 bases and J by 0 bases, and 10 bases separated the two germline ends. Germline V gene lookup returns CDR1 DFQATT and CDR2 SNEGSKA (reference sequence).

This clone was seen a few times. Read coverage stops 3 residues before the CDR3 terminus; the germline J gene supplies the remainder. The rearrangement joins TRBV2 to TRBJ2-5, with 12 bases fitting TRBD2. CDR1 is SNHLY and CDR2 is FYNNEI in the germline V gene. This CDR3 is 14 amino acids long. V was pared by 4 bases and J by 4 bases, with 1 base of the junction left unmatched. The covered CDR3 bases are TGTGCCAGCAGTGGACTAGCGGGAGTAGAGACC. Amino acid sequence: CASSGLAGVET. The whole CDR3 reads CASSGLAGVETQYF.

About this clone: The CDR3 end is not reached by the read, which stops 3 residues before it; the germline J gene fills it in. The chain employs TRBV7-3 and TRBJ2-7; 13 nucleotides match TRBD2. With 5 bases clipped from V and 5 bases from J, the junction kept 3 bases outside the gene matches. CDR3 length: 14 amino acids. The germline V gene encodes CDR1 SGHTA and CDR2 FQGTGA. The CDR3 region is CASSVLAGGDEQYF. CDR3 DNA, as far as it was read: TGTGCCAGCAGCGTACTAGCGGGAGGGGACGAG.

This clone has more than one count but fewer than ten. Sequencing ends 3 residues short of the CDR3 end; the germline J gene provides the rest. This chain connects TRBV7-2 to TRBJ2-7; 8 positions match TRBD1. With 5 bases clipped from V and 3 bases from J, the junction kept 6 bases outside the gene matches. In germline, CDR1 is SGHTA, CDR2 FQGNSA. The CDR3 consists of 14 residues. Partial CDR3 DNA: TGTGCCAGCAGCCACAGGGGGGTGGACTACGAG. Amino acid sequence: CASSHRGVDYE. The whole CDR3 region reads CASSHRGVDYEQYF.

This clone was picked up a small number of times. This chain's CDR3 is CASSQGEGTYEQYF. The sequenced part of the CDR3 DNA is TGTGCCAGCAGCCAGGGTGAGGGGACCTACGAG. The V gene is TRBV18, the J gene TRBJ2-7; tentatively, D is TRBD1 or TRBD2 (5 bases each). The read comes to an end 3 residues before the CDR3 does, leaving the germline J gene to fill in the end. CDR1 is KGHSH, CDR2 LQKENI, per germline. V was trimmed by 8 bases and J by 2 bases, leaving 16 bases between them. There are 14 residues in the CDR3.

This clone was seen a few times. Sequencing ends 3 residues short of the CDR3 end; the germline J gene provides the rest. The rearrangement links TRBV18 to TRBJ1-5; D gene ambiguous. Germline values: CDR1 KGHSH, CDR2 LQKENI. The V and J ends lost 3 bases and 9 bases respectively, with 12 bases between them. The CDR3 has 13 residues. This CDR3 is CASSPAGEAPQHF. The sequenced part of the CDR3 DNA is TGTGCCAGCTCACCTGCGGGTGAGGCGCCC.